These 20 T cell receptor beta chains share one sample of origin, sequenced in a study of cytomegalovirus exposure and HLA in healthy donors. The PCR was carried out with 60 Vbeta primers and 13 Jbeta primers. Clones were sequenced by immunoSEQ multiplex PCR, and TCRdb holds only the in-frame ones, with some missing. The sample holds 200,000 to 250,000 clones; around 89% are singletons and the top ten take 1%. Sequencing was carried out using PBMCs. The source is a woman younger than 30 in good health and CMV-seronegative.

This sequence joins TRBV6-1 and TRBJ1-2; TRBD1 agrees at 9 bases. The trim removed 10 bases at V and 5 bases at J, leaving 14 bases unmatched. The germline V gene has CDR1 MNHNS and CDR2 SASEGT. The CDR3 extends over 15 amino acids. CDR3 coding DNA: TGTGCCACGGGGGTTTACGAGGACAGGGGTTATGGCTACACCTTC. The encoded protein is CATGVYEDRGYGYTF.

The chain is built from TRBV5-1 and TRBJ1-3, with TRBD1 matching over 8 bases. Trimming took 2 bases from V and 7 from J; bases not matched to a gene: 8. Germline lookup yields CDR1 SGHRS and CDR2 YFSETQ. The CDR3 extends over 15 amino acids. The DNA for the CDR3 is TGCGCCAGCAGCTTAACCGGGACAGGCCGTAACACCATATATTTT. Residues: CASSLTGTGRNTIYF. Based on the CDR3 plus reference TRBV5-1 and TRBJ1-3, the full variable domain is KAGVTQTPRYLIKTRGQQVTLSCSPISGHRSVSWYQQTPGQGLQFLFEYFSETQRNKGNFPGRFSGRQFSNSRSEMNVSTLELGDSALYLCASSLTGTGRNTIYFGEGSWLTVV.

This clone appeared once. V is TRBV27 and J is TRBJ2-1; 12 nucleotides agree with TRBD2. Trimming cost V 2 bases and J 5 bases; bases outside gene matches: 13. The CDR3 runs to 19 residues. The germline V gene encodes CDR1 MNHEY and CDR2 SMNVEV (reference sequence). The CDR3 loop reads CASSLVLTSGGTGHNEQFF. The CDR3 coding sequence is TGTGCCAGCAGTTTAGTTCTCACTAGCGGGGGGACAGGGCACAATGAGCAGTTCTTC.

DNA of the CDR3: TGCGCCAGCAGCGGTACAGGGGCGTTAAGCTCTGGAAACACCATATATTTT. Translation: CASSGTGALSSGNTIYF. The rearrangement links TRBV5-1 to TRBJ1-3; 7 nucleotides match TRBD1. In germline, CDR1 is SGHRS, CDR2 YFSETQ. The CDR3 consists of 17 residues. Unmatched junction bases numbered 10, after V lost 4 bases and J lost 0 bases.

V and J are TRBV6-1 and TRBJ2-1; TRBD2 aligns across 9 bases. Germline CDR1 and CDR2: MNHNS and SASEGT. CDR3 length equals 15 residues. V lost 7 bases, J lost 4 bases, and 8 bases stayed unmatched. The CDR3 DNA sequence: TGTGCCAGCAACAAGCGGGAGGAACCTTACAATGAGCAGTTCTTC. Translating it yields CASNKREEPYNEQFF.

The chain has TRBV27 and TRBJ2-1; 9 nucleotides agree with TRBD1. J gave up 7 bases and V 6 bases, and 10 bases lay outside the gene matches. Germline V gene lookup returns CDR1 MNHEY and CDR2 SMNVEV (reference sequence). CDR3 length: 15 amino acids. The CDR3 DNA follows: TGTGCCAGCAGCCCTATACAGGGGGCCTGGAATGAGCAGTTCTTC. This sequence encodes CASSPIQGAWNEQFF.

The J gene is TRBJ2-3, the V gene TRBV9; D possibly corresponds to TRBD2 (6 bases). From germline, CDR1 is SGDLS and CDR2 YYNGEE. The V end lost 5 bases, the J end lost 4 bases, and 11 bases lay between the germline ends. The CDR3 extends over 13 amino acids. CDR3 DNA sequence: TGTGCCAGCAGTTCTTGGGGGGCAGATACGCAGTATTTT. It encodes CASSSWGADTQYF.

The chain has TRBV25-1 and TRBJ2-5; 7 bases line up with TRBD1. Looked up from germline, CDR1 is MGHDK and CDR2 is SYGVNS. CDR3 length equals 16 residues. The V gene end was trimmed by 4 bases and the J gene end by 2 bases; junction bases not matched to a gene: 10. CDR3 in DNA: TGTGCCAGCAGTGGGCCCGGGACAGATCCTCAAGAGACCCAGTACTTC. Translated: CASSGPGTDPQETQYF.

Comments on this clone: Other DNA sequences in this specimen translate into the identical CDR3. The J gene is TRBJ1-4, the V gene TRBV4-3; possible D gene TRBD1, 6 bases. The CDR3 has 16 residues. The V end was cut by 0 bases, the J end by 7 bases, with 15 bases between. Germline values: CDR1 LGHNA, CDR2 YSLEER. The CDR3 region is CASSQESHRVGEKLFF. CDR3 in DNA: TGCGCCAGCAGCCAAGAGAGTCACAGGGTTGGTGAAAAACTGTTTTTT.

J is TRBJ1-1 and V is TRBV7-9, with 7 positions matching TRBD1. Germline loops: CDR1 SEHNR, CDR2 FQNEAQ (reference sequence). The CDR3 has 13 residues. V shed 5 bases and J 5 bases; nucleotides not matched to a gene: 5. CDR3 loop: CASSVTGVTEAFF. In DNA form, the CDR3 reads TGTGCCAGCAGCGTCACAGGGGTAACTGAAGCTTTCTTT. The complete variable domain, with remaining parts taken from reference TRBV7-9 and TRBJ1-1, reads DTGVSQNPRHKITKRGQNVTFRCDPISEHNRLYWYRQTLGQGPEFLTYFQNEAQLEKSRLLSDRFSAERPKGSFSTLEIQRTEQGDSAMYLCASSVTGVTEAFFGQGTRLTVV.

The chain recombines TRBV4-2 with TRBJ2-5; 11 bases match TRBD2. CDR3 length: 17 residues. V shed 0 bases and J 4 bases; nucleotides not matched to a gene: 7. The germline V gene has CDR1 LGHNA and CDR2 YNFKEQ. This CDR3 is CASSQDLLAGGSETQYF. The CDR3 DNA reads TGTGCCAGCAGCCAAGATCTCCTAGCGGGGGGTTCAGAGACCCAGTACTTC.

The V call is TRBV14, the J call TRBJ2-7; 11 positions match TRBD2. V lost 3 bases and J lost 0; bases outside the gene matches: 19. Germline V gene data show CDR1 as SGHDN and CDR2 as FVKESK. The CDR3 runs to 21 residues. The CDR3 sequence is CASSHPPVPSSGGSFSYEQYF. The CDR3 DNA sequence: TGTGCCAGCAGCCACCCTCCAGTTCCCTCTAGCGGGGGGTCGTTCTCCTACGAGCAGTACTTC.

The chain joins TRBV9 to TRBJ1-2; 7 bases fit TRBD1. Germline CDR1 and CDR2: SGDLS and YYNGEE. V was pared by 0 bases and J by 4 bases, with 3 bases of the junction left unmatched. The CDR3 sequence is 14 residues long. The CDR3 nucleotides are TGTGCCAGCAGCGTAGATGCAGGGGGCTATGGCTACACCTTC. As protein: CASSVDAGGYGYTF.

V gene TRBV5-5 combines with J gene TRBJ1-5, with D unresolved. The length of the CDR3 is 13 residues. Germline loops: CDR1 SGHKS, CDR2 YYEKEE (reference sequence). Trimming took 1 base from V and 2 from J, leaving 4 bases between them. CDR3 protein: CASSLLGNQPQHF. The CDR3 DNA sequence: TGTGCCAGCAGCTTGCTAGGCAATCAGCCCCAGCATTTT. Complete variable domain (other parts from reference TRBV5-5 and TRBJ1-5): DAGVTQSPTHLIKTRGQQVTLRCSPISGHKSVSWYQQVLGQGPQFIFQYYEKEERGRGNFPDRFSARQFPNYSSELNVNALLLGDSALYLCASSLLGNQPQHFGDGTRLSIL.

Only one count was recorded for this clone. The V gene is TRBV27, the J gene TRBJ1-1; D uncertain. Germline lookup yields CDR1 MNHEY and CDR2 SMNVEV (reference sequence). This CDR3 region has 12 residues. The ends were cut back, 4 bases at V and 3 bases at J, with 6 bases in the middle. CDR3 protein: CASSSRDTEAFF. In DNA form, the CDR3 reads TGTGCCAGCAGTTCCCGGGACACTGAAGCTTTCTTT.

V is TRBV6-1 and J is TRBJ1-2, with 8 bases identical to TRBD1. Germline V gene lookup returns CDR1 MNHNS and CDR2 SASEGT. The CDR3 is made up of 14 amino acids. V lost 5 bases and J lost 10; bases outside the gene matches: 12. The CDR3 DNA reads as TGTGCCAGCAGTTTCAGGGGGCCTGGAGATGTCTACACCTTC. The encoded protein is CASSFRGPGDVYTF.

This chain uses TRBV18 with TRBJ2-1; D possibly corresponds to TRBD2 (5 bases). CDR1 is KGHSH and CDR2 is LQKENI in the germline V gene. V lost 6 bases and J lost 5, with 23 bases in between. The CDR3 runs 17 residues. The CDR3 sequence: CASSPVPSGGRDNEQFF. CDR3 nucleotide sequence: TGTGCCAGCTCCCCGGTGCCATCCGGAGGTCGGGACAATGAGCAGTTCTTC.

This clone was picked up one time. The rearrangement joins TRBV30 to TRBJ1-3, with 7 positions matching TRBD1. Per the germline V gene, CDR1 is GTSNPN and CDR2 is SVGIG (reference sequence). The CDR3 contains 15 residues. The trim removed 2 bases at V and 0 bases at J, leaving 4 bases unmatched. In DNA form, the CDR3 reads TGTGCCTGGAGTCGCGGGACAGCCTCTGGAAACACCATATATTTT. It translates to CAWSRGTASGNTIYF.

The CDR3 reads CASSITSGYEQYF. CDR3 DNA: TGTGCCAGTAGTATCACTAGCGGCTACGAGCAGTACTTC. The chain employs TRBV19 and TRBJ2-7, with 8 bases lining up with TRBD2. CDR3 length: 13 residues. The V gene end was trimmed by 3 bases and the J gene end by 3 bases; junction bases not matched to a gene: 1. Germline CDR1 is LNHDA and CDR2 is SQIVND (reference sequence).

The genes are TRBV10-2 and TRBJ1-4; D is ambiguous. Germline assignment: CDR1 WSHSY and CDR2 SAAADI. V shed 7 bases and J shed 3 bases, with 12 bases lying between them. This CDR3 has 14 residues. The CDR3 region is CASTPIQANEKLFF. The DNA of the CDR3 is TGCGCCAGCACTCCCATTCAGGCTAATGAAAAACTGTTTTTT.